The entry that follows covers one T cell receptor beta chain sequence. Its antigen is undetermined. The sample comes from a study of cytomegalovirus exposure and HLA in healthy donors. Study context: Earlier results showed roughly 120 million unique TCR beta sequences derived from roughly 190 million T cells. Regarding the study as a whole: For most TCR beta V segments, an earlier analysis put the productive rate at about 90% or about 30% of the time. Rare TCR sequences predominated, though certain public TCRs were found in many donors. There were under 200 TCR beta chains listed as cytomegalovirus-associated.

The PCR employed 60 Vbeta primers together with 13 Jbeta primers. Sequenced by immunoSEQ multiplex PCR; TCRdb stores in-frame clones only, minus some. The sample lists about 110,000 clones; about 86% were seen once. Sequencing was done on a sample of PBMCs. The origin of this receptor is a man aged 35 to 55 in good health and CMV-seronegative.

The CDR3 DNA reads as TGTGCCAGCAGCGTAGAAAGGGGGGGCGGATCACCCCTCCACTTT. Its protein is CASSVERGGGSPLHF. This chain uses TRBV9 with TRBJ1-6, with TRBD1 as a possible D gene (6 bases). Trimming cost V 0 bases and J 10 bases, with 14 bases left between them. CDR3 length equals 15 residues. The germline CDR1 and CDR2 sequences are SGDLS and YYNGEE.